This TCR beta chain was captured in a study of T cells after yellow fever vaccination. Study-level background: Fractions with few cells were prepared using SMART-Seq v4 Ultra Low Input.

TCRdb independently ran MiXCR on the 5' RACE reads; one entry per CDR3 protein. In the table there are about 360,000 distinct CDR3 sequences, under 7.5% of which are singletons. About this clonotype: This sequence may be a read error, since a much larger clone differs from it by one base.

The CDR3 spans 19 residues. V was clipped by 7 bases and J by 1 base, with 32 bases between them. Per germline, CDR1 DFQATT and CDR2 SNEGSKA (reference sequence). The chain uses TRBV20-1 and TRBJ2-7; D is perhaps TRBD2 (7 bases). This TCR was sampled from a man aged 25-40 years who received the YFV17D yellow fever vaccine. The sequencing used PBMCs, collected 5 days after the yellow fever booster vaccination. CDR3 in amino acids: CSGKRRGGTYQSGSYEQYF. The DNA for the CDR3 is TGCAGTGGTAAGAGGAGGGGGGGCACGTACCAAAGCGGTTCCTACGAGCAGTACTTC.